This T cell receptor (beta chain) appears in the sequencing data of a study of blood T cell repertoires in COVID-19. Germline V CDR1 and CDR2: MGHRA, YSYEKL. Trimming cost V 4 bases and J 1 base, with 11 bases left between them. This CDR3 has 15 residues. Profiling relied on immunoSEQ multiplex PCR, and the TCRdb table lists in-frame clones only, not all of them. The table lists around 56,000 clones, about 90% of them singletons, with over 15% in the top ten. V gene TRBV4-1 combines with J gene TRBJ1-3, with a tentative D call TRBD1 (5 bases). The receptor was isolated from a human donor in a cohort sampled during active COVID-19. Sequenced input: peripheral blood. CDR3 in DNA: TGCGCCAGCAGCCCTTACGGGGGATCTGGAAACACCATATATTTT. Translation gives CASSPYGGSGNTIYF.